This T cell receptor beta chain stems from a study of molecular identifiers for immune sequencing clone quantification. Findings of the study overall: It was shown that clones above 20 RNA copies held over 98% of effector molecules, but under 1% in naive cells.

Naive CD8 T cells were sorted as CD8+CD4-CCR7+CD45RA+. Trimming took 5 bases from V and 4 from J, leaving 9 bases between them. The CDR3 is 12 residues long. This clonotype showed up many times. Its matching antigen is unknown. For bulk TCR libraries, previously described methods and listed TCR primers were used. Each CDR3 protein is one row after TCRdb ran MiXCR on the PCR reads. Among some 40,000 distinct CDR3 sequences, about 24% were seen once, and the ten largest hold just under 1%. The sequencing sample was made of naive CD8+ T cells from blood, with Jurkat cell RNA spiked in. Specified subset: FACS-sorted CD8+CD4-CCR7+CD45RA+ naive T cells. This TCR was sampled from a human donor in good health. Some libraries in this study had Jurkat cell RNA spiked in. V is TRBV12-3 or TRBV12-4 and J is TRBJ2-7; D possibly corresponds to TRBD1 (5 bases). In DNA form, the CDR3 reads TGTGCCAGCAGTGCTACAGGTTACGAGCAGTACTTC. It encodes CASSATGYEQYF.